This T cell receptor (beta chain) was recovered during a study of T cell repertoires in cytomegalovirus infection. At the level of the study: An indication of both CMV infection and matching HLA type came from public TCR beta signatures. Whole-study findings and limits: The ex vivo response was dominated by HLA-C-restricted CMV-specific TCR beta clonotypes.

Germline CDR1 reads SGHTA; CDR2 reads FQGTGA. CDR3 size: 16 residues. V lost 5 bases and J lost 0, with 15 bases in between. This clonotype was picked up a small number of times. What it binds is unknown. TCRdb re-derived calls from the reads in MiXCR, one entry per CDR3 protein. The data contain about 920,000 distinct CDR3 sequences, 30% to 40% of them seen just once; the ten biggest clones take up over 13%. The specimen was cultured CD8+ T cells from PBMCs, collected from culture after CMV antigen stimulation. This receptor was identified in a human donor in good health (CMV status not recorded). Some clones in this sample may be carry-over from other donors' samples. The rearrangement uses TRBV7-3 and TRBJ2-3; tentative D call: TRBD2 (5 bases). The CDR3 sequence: CASSPSGVPSTDTQYF. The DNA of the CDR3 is TGTGCCAGCAGCCCCAGCGGCGTCCCTAGCACAGATACGCAGTATTTT.